This TCR beta chain was captured in a study of CD8 T cells in Susac syndrome. An amount of RNA that ranged from roughly 0.45 to 1 ug was reverse transcribed with random hexamers. TCRdb reprocessed the immunoSEQ multiplex PCR reads via MiXCR and lists one record per CDR3 protein. Of around 99,000 distinct CDR3 sequences listed, about 96% were seen once; the top ten hold more than 0.08%. Germline values: CDR1 GTSNPN, CDR2 SVGIG (reference sequence). This CDR3 is 14 amino acids long. V gave up 4 bases and J gave up 0 bases, with 9 bases separating them. V and J are TRBV30 and TRBJ1-4; D is perhaps TRBD1 (5 bases). The sequence derives from a human donor in good health. Sample: CD4+ T cells from PBMCs. DNA of the CDR3: TGTGCCTGGAACCCAGGGACAACTAATGAAAAACTGTTTTTT. It codes for CAWNPGTTNEKLFF.